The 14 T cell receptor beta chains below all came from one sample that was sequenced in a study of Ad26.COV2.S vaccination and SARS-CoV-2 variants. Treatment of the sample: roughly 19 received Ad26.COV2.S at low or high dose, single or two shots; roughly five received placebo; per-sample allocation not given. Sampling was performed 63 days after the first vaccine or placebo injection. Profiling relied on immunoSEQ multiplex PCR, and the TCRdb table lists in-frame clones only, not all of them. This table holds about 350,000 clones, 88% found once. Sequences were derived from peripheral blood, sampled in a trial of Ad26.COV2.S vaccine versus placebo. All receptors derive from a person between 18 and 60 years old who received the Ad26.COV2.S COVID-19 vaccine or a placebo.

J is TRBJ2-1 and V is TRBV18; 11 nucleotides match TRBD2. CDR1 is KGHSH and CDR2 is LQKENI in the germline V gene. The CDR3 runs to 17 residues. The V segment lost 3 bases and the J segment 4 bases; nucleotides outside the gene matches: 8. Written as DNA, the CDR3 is TGTGCCAGCTCACCGGACTATTTAGCGGGGGGGTACAATGAGCAGTTCTTC. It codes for CASSPDYLAGGYNEQFF.

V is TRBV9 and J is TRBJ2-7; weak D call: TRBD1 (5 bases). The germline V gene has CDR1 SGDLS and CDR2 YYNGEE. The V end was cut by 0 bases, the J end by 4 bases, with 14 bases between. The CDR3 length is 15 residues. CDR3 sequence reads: CASSVAPSAGYEQYF. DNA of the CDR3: TGTGCCAGCAGCGTAGCCCCTTCTGCAGGGTACGAGCAGTACTTC. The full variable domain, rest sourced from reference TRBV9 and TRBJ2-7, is DSGVTQTPKHLITATGQRVTLRCSPRSGDLSVYWYQQSLDQGLQFLIQYYNGEERAKGNILERFSAQQFPDLHSELNLSSLELGDSALYFCASSVAPSAGYEQYFGPGTRLTVT.

CDR3 sequence (DNA): TGCAGCGTTGAAGATTTGGCTAGCGGGAGGCGGGAGACCCAGTACTTC. Translation: CSVEDLASGRRETQYF. This chain connects TRBV29-1 to TRBJ2-5; TRBD2 matches 11 bases. The CDR3 runs to 16 residues. The V and J ends lost 0 bases and 5 bases, in that order; junction bases with no gene match: 8. Germline V lookup: CDR1 SQVTM, CDR2 ANQGSEA. Supplemented by reference TRBV29-1 and TRBJ2-5, the full variable domain reads SAVISQKPSRDICQRGTSLTIQCQVDSQVTMMFWYRQQPGQSLTLIATANQGSEATYESGFVIDKFPISRPNLTFSTLTVSNMSPEDSSIYLCSVEDLASGRRETQYFGPGTRLLVL.

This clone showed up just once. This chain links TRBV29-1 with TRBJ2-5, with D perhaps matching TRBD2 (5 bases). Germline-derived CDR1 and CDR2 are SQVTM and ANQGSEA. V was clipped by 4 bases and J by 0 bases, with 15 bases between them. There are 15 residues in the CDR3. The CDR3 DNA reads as TGCAGCGTTGCGTTCCCCGGCGGGTACCAAGAGACCCAGTACTTC. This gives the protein CSVAFPGGYQETQYF.

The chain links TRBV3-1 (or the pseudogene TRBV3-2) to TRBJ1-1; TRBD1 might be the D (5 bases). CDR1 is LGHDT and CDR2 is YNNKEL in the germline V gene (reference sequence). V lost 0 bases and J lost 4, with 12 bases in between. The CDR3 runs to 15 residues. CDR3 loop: CASSQDVDGATEAFF. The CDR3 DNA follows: TGTGCCAGCAGCCAAGATGTGGACGGGGCCACTGAAGCTTTCTTT.

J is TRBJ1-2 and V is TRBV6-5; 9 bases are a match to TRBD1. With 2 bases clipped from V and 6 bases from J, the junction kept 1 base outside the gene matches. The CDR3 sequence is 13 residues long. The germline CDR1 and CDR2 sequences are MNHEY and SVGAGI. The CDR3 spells CASSYGQGNGYTF. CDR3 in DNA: TGTGCCAGCAGTTACGGACAGGGGAATGGCTACACCTTC.

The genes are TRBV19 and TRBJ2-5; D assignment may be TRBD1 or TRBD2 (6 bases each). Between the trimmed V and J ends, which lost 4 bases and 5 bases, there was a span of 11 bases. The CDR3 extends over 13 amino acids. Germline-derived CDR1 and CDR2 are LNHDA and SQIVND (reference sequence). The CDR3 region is CASSSTGRETQYF. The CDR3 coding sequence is TGTGCCAGTAGTAGCACAGGGAGGGAGACCCAGTACTTC.

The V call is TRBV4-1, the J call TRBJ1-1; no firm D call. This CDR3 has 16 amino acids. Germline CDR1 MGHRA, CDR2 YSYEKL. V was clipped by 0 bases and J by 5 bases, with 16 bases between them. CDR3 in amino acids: CASSQDALVLGTEAFF. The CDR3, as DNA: TGCGCCAGCAGCCAAGATGCTTTGGTTTTAGGTACTGAAGCTTTCTTT.

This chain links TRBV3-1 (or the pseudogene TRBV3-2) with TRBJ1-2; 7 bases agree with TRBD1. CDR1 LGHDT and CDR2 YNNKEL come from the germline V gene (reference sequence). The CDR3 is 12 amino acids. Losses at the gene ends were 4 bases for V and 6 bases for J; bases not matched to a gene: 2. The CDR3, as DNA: TGTGCCAGCAGCCTCGGGACAGATGGCTACACCTTC. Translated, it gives CASSLGTDGYTF.

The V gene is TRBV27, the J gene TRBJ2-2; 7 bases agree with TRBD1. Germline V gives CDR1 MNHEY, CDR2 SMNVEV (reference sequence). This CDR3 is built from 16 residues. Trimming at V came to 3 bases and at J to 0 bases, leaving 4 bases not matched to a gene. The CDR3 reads CASSLATGTNTGELFF. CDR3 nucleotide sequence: TGTGCCAGCAGTTTGGCGACAGGGACGAACACCGGGGAGCTGTTTTTT.

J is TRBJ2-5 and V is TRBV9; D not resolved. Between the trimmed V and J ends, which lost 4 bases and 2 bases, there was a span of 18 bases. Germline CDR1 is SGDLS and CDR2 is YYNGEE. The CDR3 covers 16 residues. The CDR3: CASSSMIYGPQETQYF. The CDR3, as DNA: TGTGCCAGCAGCTCAATGATTTACGGGCCACAAGAGACCCAGTACTTC. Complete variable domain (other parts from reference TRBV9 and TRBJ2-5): DSGVTQTPKHLITATGQRVTLRCSPRSGDLSVYWYQQSLDQGLQFLIQYYNGEERAKGNILERFSAQQFPDLHSELNLSSLELGDSALYFCASSSMIYGPQETQYFGPGTRLLVL.

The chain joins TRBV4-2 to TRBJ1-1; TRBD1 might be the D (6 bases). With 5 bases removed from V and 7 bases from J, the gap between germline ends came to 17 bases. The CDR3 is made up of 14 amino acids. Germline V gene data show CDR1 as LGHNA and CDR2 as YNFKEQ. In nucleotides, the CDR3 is TGTGCCAGCAGCTCACAGGGAGAGGGCGATGAAGCTTTCTTT. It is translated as CASSSQGEGDEAFF.

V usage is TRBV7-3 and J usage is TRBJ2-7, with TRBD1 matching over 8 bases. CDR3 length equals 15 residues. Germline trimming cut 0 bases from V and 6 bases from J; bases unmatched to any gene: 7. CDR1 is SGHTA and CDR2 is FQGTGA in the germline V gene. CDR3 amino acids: CASSLTPAGGTEQYF. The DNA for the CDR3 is TGTGCCAGCAGCTTAACCCCGGCAGGGGGCACCGAGCAGTACTTC.

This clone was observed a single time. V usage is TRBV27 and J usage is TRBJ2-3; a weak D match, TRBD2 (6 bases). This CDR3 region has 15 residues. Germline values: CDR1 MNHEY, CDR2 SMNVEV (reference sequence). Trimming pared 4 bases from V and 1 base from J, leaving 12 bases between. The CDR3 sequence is CASSSEGAGTDTQYF. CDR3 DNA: TGTGCCAGCAGTTCGGAGGGCGCGGGCACAGATACGCAGTATTTT.